Following are 11 T cell receptor beta chains from one sample sequenced in a study of blood T cell repertoires in COVID-19. TCRdb's copy holds only in-frame clones and misses some; the assay was immunoSEQ multiplex PCR. The table records more than 85,000 clones, about 86% of them present only once. The sequencing sample was made of PBMCs or T cells enriched from blood (not recorded which). The origin of the receptors is a woman in her fifties or sixties who had recovered from COVID-19.

This clone was seen only a few times. The rearrangement joins TRBV2 to TRBJ2-7; D may be TRBD2 (6 bases). V was clipped by 9 bases and J by 4 bases, with 16 bases between them. The CDR3 runs to 13 residues. In germline, CDR1 is SNHLY, CDR2 FYNNEI. The CDR3 DNA sequence: TGTGCCAGTCAAGGGAGGAAGCTTTACGAGCAGTACTTC. Translating it yields CASQGRKLYEQYF.

The V call is TRBV7-9, the J call TRBJ2-3; 8 nucleotides line up with TRBD2. This CDR3 contains 16 residues. CDR1 is SEHNR, CDR2 FQNEAQ, per germline (reference sequence). Trimming cost V 5 bases and J 0 bases; bases outside gene matches: 7. For the CDR3, the DNA is TGTGCCAGCAGCCATTCACTAGCGGCAAGCACAGATACGCAGTATTTT. This translates into CASSHSLAASTDTQYF.

Points on this clone: One end of the junction fails to match germline, which may point to a read error. The chain joins TRBV28 to TRBJ2-7, with 9 bases matching TRBD1. The CDR3 runs 14 residues. CDR1 and CDR2 (germline): MDHEN, SYDVKM. CDR3 sequence (DNA): TGTGCCAGCAATTTACAGGGGGCAATAGGCGAGCAGTACTTC. Its translation is CASNLQGAIGEQYF.

V and J are TRBV19 and TRBJ1-1; 9 bases map to TRBD1. The V gene end was trimmed by 2 bases and the J gene end by 1 base; junction bases not matched to a gene: 2. Germline V CDR1 and CDR2: LNHDA, SQIVND (reference sequence). CDR3 length: 15 residues. This CDR3 reads CASSIRGQGNTEAFF. For the CDR3, the DNA is TGTGCCAGTAGTATACGGGGACAGGGGAACACTGAAGCTTTCTTT.

V and J are TRBV11-1 and TRBJ2-6; no definite D call. Germline V lookup: CDR1 SGHAT, CDR2 FQDESV (reference sequence). This CDR3 is 15 amino acids long. V was shortened by 5 bases and J by 1 base, with 9 bases between the two germline ends. CDR3: CASSLVLSGANVLTF. CDR3 bases: TGTGCCAGCAGCCTTGTTCTGTCTGGGGCCAACGTCCTGACTTTC. The complete variable domain, with remaining parts taken from reference TRBV11-1 and TRBJ2-6, reads EAEVAQSPRYKITEKSQAVAFWCDPISGHATLYWYRQILGQGPELLVQFQDESVVDDSQLPKDRFSAERLKGVDSTLKIQPAELGDSAMYLCASSLVLSGANVLTFGAGSRLTVL.

The J gene is TRBJ1-5, the V gene TRBV28; D is uncertain. This CDR3 is built from 16 residues. V lost 1 base and J lost 7, with 17 bases in between. In germline, CDR1 is MDHEN, CDR2 SYDVKM. The CDR3 loop reads CASSLSSRGEGQPQHF. The DNA for the CDR3 is TGTGCCAGCAGTTTATCCTCCCGGGGAGAGGGCCAGCCCCAGCATTTT.

This clone was seen a few times. V and J are TRBV2 and TRBJ1-5, with TRBD1 identical over 7 bases. This CDR3 spans 16 amino acids. Losses at the gene ends were 8 bases for V and 5 bases for J; bases not matched to a gene: 15. The germline gives CDR1 SNHLY, CDR2 FYNNEI. The CDR3: CASAVGTDTPDQPQHF. The CDR3 DNA reads TGTGCCAGCGCAGTGGGGACAGATACACCTGATCAGCCCCAGCATTTT. The full variable domain, completed using reference TRBV2 and TRBJ1-5, is EPEVTQTPSHQVTQMGQEVILRCVPISNHLYFYWYRQILGQKVEFLVSFYNNEISEKSEIFDDQFSVERPDGSNFTLKIRSTKLEDSAMYFCASAVGTDTPDQPQHFGDGTRLSIL.

CDR3 sequence: CASGGTSTDTQYF. The DNA of the CDR3 is TGTGCCAGTGGTGGGACTAGCACAGATACGCAGTATTTT. The V call is TRBV19, the J call TRBJ2-3; D might be TRBD2 (6 bases). Trimming left V 8 bases short and J 0 bases short, with 9 bases between. The CDR3 is made up of 13 amino acids. The germline V gene encodes CDR1 LNHDA and CDR2 SQIVND (reference sequence).

The rearrangement links TRBV30 to TRBJ2-1, with 8 bases lining up with TRBD2. This CDR3 has 18 residues. J gave up 0 bases and V 5 bases, and 15 bases lay outside the gene matches. CDR1 and CDR2 from the germline V gene are GTSNPN and SVGIG (reference sequence). CDR3 DNA sequence: TGTGCCTGGGCCGGGACTAGGACAGCCCTTGACTCCTACAATGAGCAGTTCTTC. It is translated as CAWAGTRTALDSYNEQFF.

J is TRBJ1-3 and V is TRBV5-1, with D unclear. The CDR3 runs 14 residues. CDR1 SGHRS and CDR2 YFSETQ come from the germline V gene. The germline V and J ends were trimmed by 0 bases and 0 bases, with 4 bases remaining between them. The CDR3 region has the DNA TGCGCCAGCAGCTTGGACGGCTCTGGAAACACCATATATTTT. Amino acid sequence: CASSLDGSGNTIYF. The full variable domain, in which reference TRBV5-1 and TRBJ1-3 provide the parts outside the CDR3, is KAGVTQTPRYLIKTRGQQVTLSCSPISGHRSVSWYQQTPGQGLQFLFEYFSETQRNKGNFPGRFSGRQFSNSRSEMNVSTLELGDSALYLCASSLDGSGNTIYFGEGSWLTVV.

This clone appeared a few times. The V gene is TRBV28, the J gene TRBJ1-3; D uncertain. The CDR3 runs 14 residues. Germline loops: CDR1 MDHEN, CDR2 SYDVKM. Trimming left V 3 bases short and J 3 bases short, with 9 bases between. CDR3 nucleotides: TGTGCCAGCAGTTTCCGGTATTATGGAAACACCATATATTTT. Its translation: CASSFRYYGNTIYF.